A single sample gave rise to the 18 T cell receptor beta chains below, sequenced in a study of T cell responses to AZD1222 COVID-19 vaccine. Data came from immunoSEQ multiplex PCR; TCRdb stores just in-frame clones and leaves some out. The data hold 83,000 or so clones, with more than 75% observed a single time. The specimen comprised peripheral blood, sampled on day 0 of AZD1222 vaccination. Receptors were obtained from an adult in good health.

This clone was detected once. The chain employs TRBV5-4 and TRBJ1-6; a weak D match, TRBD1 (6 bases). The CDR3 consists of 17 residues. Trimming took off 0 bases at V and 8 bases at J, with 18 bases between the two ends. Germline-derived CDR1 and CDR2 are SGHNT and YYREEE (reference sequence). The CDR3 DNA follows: TGTGCCAGCAGCTTGGGAATTCATCAGGGGAGGGATTCACCCCTCCACTTT. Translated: CASSLGIHQGRDSPLHF. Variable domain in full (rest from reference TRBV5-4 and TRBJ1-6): ETGVTQSPTHLIKTRGQQVTLRCSSQSGHNTVSWYQQALGQGPQFIFQYYREEENGRGNFPPRFSGLQFPNYSSELNVNALELDDSALYLCASSLGIHQGRDSPLHFGNGTRLTVT.

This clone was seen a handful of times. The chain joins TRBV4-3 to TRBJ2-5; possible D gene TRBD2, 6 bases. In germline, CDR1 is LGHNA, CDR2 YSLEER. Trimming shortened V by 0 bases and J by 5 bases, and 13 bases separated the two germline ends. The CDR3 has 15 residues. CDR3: CASSQDQSGAETQYF. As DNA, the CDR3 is TGCGCCAGCAGCCAAGATCAGTCGGGAGCGGAGACCCAGTACTTC.

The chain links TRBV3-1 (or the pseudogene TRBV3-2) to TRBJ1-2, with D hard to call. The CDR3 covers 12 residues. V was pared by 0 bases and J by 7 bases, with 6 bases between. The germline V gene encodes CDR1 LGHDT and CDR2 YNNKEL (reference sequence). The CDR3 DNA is TGTGCCAGCAGCCAAGAAGGGAGTGGCTACACCTTC. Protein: CASSQEGSGYTF.

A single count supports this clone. CDR3 coding DNA: TGTGCCAGCAGCTTAGGGAAAGTGACTGAAGCTTTCTTT. As protein: CASSLGKVTEAFF. The J gene is TRBJ1-1, the V gene TRBV7-9; D call uncertain. V dropped 1 base and J dropped 5 bases, with 8 bases sitting between them. CDR1 SEHNR and CDR2 FQNEAQ come from the germline V gene (reference sequence). The CDR3 is 13 residues long.

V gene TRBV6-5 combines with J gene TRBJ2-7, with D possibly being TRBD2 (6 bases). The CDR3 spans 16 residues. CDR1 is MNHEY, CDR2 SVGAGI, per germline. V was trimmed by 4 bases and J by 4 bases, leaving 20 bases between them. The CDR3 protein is CASSSMRPGELYEQYF. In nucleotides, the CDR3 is TGTGCCAGCAGTTCCATGCGACCGGGAGAGCTATACGAGCAGTACTTC.

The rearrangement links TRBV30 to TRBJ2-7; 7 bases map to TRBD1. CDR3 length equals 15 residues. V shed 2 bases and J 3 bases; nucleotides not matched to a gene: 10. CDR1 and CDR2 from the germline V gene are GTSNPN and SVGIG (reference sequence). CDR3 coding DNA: TGTGCCTGGAGTACCTCGGGCGACAGGGTCTACGAGCAGTACTTC. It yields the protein CAWSTSGDRVYEQYF.

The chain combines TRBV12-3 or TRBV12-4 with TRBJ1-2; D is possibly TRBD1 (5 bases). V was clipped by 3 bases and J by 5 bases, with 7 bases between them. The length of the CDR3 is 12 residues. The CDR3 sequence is CASSFGGYGYTF. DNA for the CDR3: TGTGCCAGCAGTTTTGGGGGTTATGGCTACACCTTC.

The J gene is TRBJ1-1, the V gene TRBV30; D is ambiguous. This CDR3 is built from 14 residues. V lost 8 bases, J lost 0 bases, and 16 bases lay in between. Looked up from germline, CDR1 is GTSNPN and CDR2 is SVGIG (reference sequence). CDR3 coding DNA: TGTGCCCACTCGCGGATGACCTTGAACACTGAAGCTTTCTTT. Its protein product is CAHSRMTLNTEAFF.

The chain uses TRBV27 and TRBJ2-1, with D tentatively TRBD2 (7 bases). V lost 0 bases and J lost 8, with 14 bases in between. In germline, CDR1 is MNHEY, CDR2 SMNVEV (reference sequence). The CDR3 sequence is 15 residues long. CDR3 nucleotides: TGTGCCAGCAGTTTATCAAGGGGGGGGTTCGATGAGCAGTTCTTC. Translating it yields CASSLSRGGFDEQFF.

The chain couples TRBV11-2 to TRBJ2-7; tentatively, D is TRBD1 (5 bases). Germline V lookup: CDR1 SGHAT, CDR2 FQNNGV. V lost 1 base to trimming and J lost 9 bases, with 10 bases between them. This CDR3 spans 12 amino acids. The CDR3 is CASSLGQGGQYF. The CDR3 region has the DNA TGTGCCAGCAGCTTAGGGCAGGGCGGGCAGTACTTC.

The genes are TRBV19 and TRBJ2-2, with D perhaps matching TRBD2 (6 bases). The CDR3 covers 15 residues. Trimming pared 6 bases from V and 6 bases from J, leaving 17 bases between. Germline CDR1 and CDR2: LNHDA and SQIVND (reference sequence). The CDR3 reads CASRIQAGLSGELFF. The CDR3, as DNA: TGTGCCAGTAGGATCCAGGCGGGGTTGTCCGGGGAGCTGTTTTTT.

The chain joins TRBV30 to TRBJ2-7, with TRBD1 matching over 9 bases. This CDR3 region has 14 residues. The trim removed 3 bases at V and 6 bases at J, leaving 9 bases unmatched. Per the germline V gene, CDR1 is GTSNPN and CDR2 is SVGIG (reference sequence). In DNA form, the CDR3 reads TGTGCCTGGAGCCCCCCGGGACAGGGACGCGAGCAGTACTTC. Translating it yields CAWSPPGQGREQYF.

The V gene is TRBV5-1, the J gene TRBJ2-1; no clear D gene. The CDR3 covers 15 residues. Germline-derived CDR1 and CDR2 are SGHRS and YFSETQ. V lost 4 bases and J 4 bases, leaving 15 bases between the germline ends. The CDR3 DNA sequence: TGCGCCAGCAGCCCCGGTGGCACTACTTACAATGAGCAGTTCTTC. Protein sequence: CASSPGGTTYNEQFF.

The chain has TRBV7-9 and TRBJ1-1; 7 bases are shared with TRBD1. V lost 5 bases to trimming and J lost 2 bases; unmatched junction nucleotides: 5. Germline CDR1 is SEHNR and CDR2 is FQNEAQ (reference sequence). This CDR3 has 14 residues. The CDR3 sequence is CASSVGQLNTEAFF. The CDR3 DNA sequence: TGTGCCAGCAGCGTGGGACAGTTAAACACTGAAGCTTTCTTT.

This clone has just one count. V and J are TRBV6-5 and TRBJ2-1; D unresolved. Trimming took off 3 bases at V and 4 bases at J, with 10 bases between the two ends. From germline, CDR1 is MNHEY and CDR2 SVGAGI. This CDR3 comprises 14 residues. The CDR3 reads CASSYLGIYNEQFF. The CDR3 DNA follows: TGTGCCAGCAGTTATTTAGGAATATACAATGAGCAGTTCTTC.

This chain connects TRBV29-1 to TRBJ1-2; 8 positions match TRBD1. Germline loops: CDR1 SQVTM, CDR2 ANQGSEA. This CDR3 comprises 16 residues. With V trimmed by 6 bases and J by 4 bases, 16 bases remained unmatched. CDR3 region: CSVDAHDRGPIYGYTF. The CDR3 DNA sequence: TGCAGCGTCGACGCCCATGACAGGGGTCCCATCTATGGCTACACCTTC.

The CDR3, as DNA: TGTGCCAGCAGTTTGGGGGTGGTGGCCAATGAGCAGTTCTTC. It specifies CASSLGVVANEQFF. The chain carries TRBV27 and TRBJ2-1, with D perhaps assigned TRBD1 or TRBD2 (5 bases each). V was cut by 3 bases and J by 6 bases, with 12 bases left in between. The CDR3 sequence is 14 residues long. Germline-derived CDR1 and CDR2 are MNHEY and SMNVEV (reference sequence).

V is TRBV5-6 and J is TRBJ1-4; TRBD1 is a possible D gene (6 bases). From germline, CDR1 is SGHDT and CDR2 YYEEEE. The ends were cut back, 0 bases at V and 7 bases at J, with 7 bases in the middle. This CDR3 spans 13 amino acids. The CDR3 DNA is TGTGCCAGCAGCTTGGGGGGGCGTGAAAAACTGTTTTTT. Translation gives CASSLGGREKLFF.